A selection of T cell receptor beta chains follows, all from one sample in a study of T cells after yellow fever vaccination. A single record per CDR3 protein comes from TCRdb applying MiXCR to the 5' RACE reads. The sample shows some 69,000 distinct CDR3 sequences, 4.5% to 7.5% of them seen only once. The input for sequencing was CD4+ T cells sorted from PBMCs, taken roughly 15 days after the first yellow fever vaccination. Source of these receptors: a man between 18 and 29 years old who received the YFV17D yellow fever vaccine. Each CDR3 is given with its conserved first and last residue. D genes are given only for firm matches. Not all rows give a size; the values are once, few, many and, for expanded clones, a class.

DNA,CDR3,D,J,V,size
TGTGCCAGCAGCTTTTATAATCAGCCCCAGCATTTT,CASSFYNQPQHF,.,TRBJ1-5,TRBV7-2,many
TGCGCCAGCAGCGGATCGGTGAACACTGAAGCTTTCTTT,CASSGSVNTEAFF,.,TRBJ1-1,TRBV5-1,many
TGTGCCAGCAGTTTAAGACAGGGCGTCCAAACTGAAGCTTTCTTT,CASSLRQGVQTEAFF,TRBD1,TRBJ1-1,TRBV12-3/TRBV12-4,many
TGTGCCAGCAGCCAAGGACAGGGGAGCTCTGGAAACACCATATATTTT,CASSQGQGSSGNTIYF,TRBD1,TRBJ1-3,TRBV4-2,many
TGCAGTGCTAGCCTAGCCGGGCTCGCAGATCAAGAGACCCAGTACTTC,CSASLAGLADQETQYF,.,TRBJ2-5,TRBV20-1,many
TGTGCCTGGAGTAGGCAGGGGGGCTACGAGCAGTACTTC,CAWSRQGGYEQYF,.,TRBJ2-7,TRBV30,.
TGTGCCAGCAGCCCCTCGGCGGGCACAGATACGCAGTATTTT,CASSPSAGTDTQYF,.,TRBJ2-3,TRBV7-3,many
TGTGCCAGCAGCGGCAGGGGTGGCGCAGAGACCCAGTACTTC,CASSGRGGAETQYF,.,TRBJ2-5,TRBV12-3/TRBV12-4,many
TGTGCCAGCACTGGGGGGAACACAGATACGCAGTATTTT,CASTGGNTDTQYF,.,TRBJ2-3,TRBV7-3,many
TGTGCCAGCACCGGGGGGGTCCATATCAATGAGCAGTTCTTC,CASTGGVHINEQFF,TRBD2,TRBJ2-1,TRBV7-2,many
TGTGCCAGCAGCCGGGGGGGTTCCGGGGAGCTGTTTTTT,CASSRGGSGELFF,TRBD2,TRBJ2-2,TRBV5-6,many
TGCGCCAGCAGCTTGTTCACAGGCCCAGATACGCAGTATTTT,CASSLFTGPDTQYF,.,TRBJ2-3,TRBV5-1,many
TGTGCCAGCAGTTACTCGGGACAGGGGAATTCACCCCTCCACTTT,CASSYSGQGNSPLHF,TRBD1,TRBJ1-6,TRBV6-5,many
TGTGCCATCAGTTTAAGGGAAGGTAGTGAGCAGTTCTTC,CAISLREGSEQFF,.,TRBJ2-1,TRBV10-3,many
TGTGCCAGCAGCTTTTTCACCCGAGCTAACTATGGCTACACCTTC,CASSFFTRANYGYTF,.,TRBJ1-2,TRBV7-2,.
TGTGCCAGCAGCACTACGACTAGCACAGATACGCAGTATTTT,CASSTTTSTDTQYF,.,TRBJ2-3,TRBV9,many
TGTGCCAGCAGCTTAGATCGGGATAACTATGGCTACACCTTC,CASSLDRDNYGYTF,.,TRBJ1-2,TRBV7-2,many
TGTGCCAGCAGTTTTGCAGTGGGGGTAGGGCAGCCCCAGCATTTT,CASSFAVGVGQPQHF,.,TRBJ1-5,TRBV12-3/TRBV12-4,many
TGTGCCAGCAGCGGAGGGGGCGGTGTCGTGAACACTGAAGCTTTCTTT,CASSGGGGVVNTEAFF,TRBD1,TRBJ1-1,TRBV7-2,many
TGTGCCAGCAGCTTAGCGACAGGGGGAGATCAGCCCCAGCATTTT,CASSLATGGDQPQHF,TRBD1,TRBJ1-5,TRBV11-2,many
TGTGCCACCTCGGATCTTTACAATGAGCAGTTCTTC,CATSDLYNEQFF,.,TRBJ2-1,TRBV27,many
TGTGCCAGCTCACCAAAATTGGGCAGGGATGGCTACACCTTC,CASSPKLGRDGYTF,.,TRBJ1-2,TRBV18,.
TGCGCCAGCAGCTTGAATGGGGATCGCAGCTCTGGAAACACCATATATTTT,CASSLNGDRSSGNTIYF,.,TRBJ1-3,TRBV5-1,many
TGTGCCAGCAGTTTTAGGGGGAACACTGAAGCTTTCTTT,CASSFRGNTEAFF,.,TRBJ1-1,TRBV12-3/TRBV12-4,many
TGTGCCAGCAGCCAAAGGGGGCGAGAGACCCAGTACTTC,CASSQRGRETQYF,TRBD1,TRBJ2-5,TRBV11-1,many
TGTGCCAGCAGCTTAGCAGGCCTAGCAAACATTCAGTACTTC,CASSLAGLANIQYF,.,TRBJ2-4,TRBV7-2,many
TGTGCCAGCTCACCACAGATGGGACTAGCGGAATCAGATACGCAGTATTTT,CASSPQMGLAESDTQYF,TRBD2,TRBJ2-3,TRBV18,many
TGTGCCAGCAGCTTAGCGTCCCGGTATGATGAGCAGTTCTTC,CASSLASRYDEQFF,.,TRBJ2-1,TRBV7-6,many
TGTGCCAGCAGCTCTCACCTCATGGGCTACTATGGCTACACCTTC,CASSSHLMGYYGYTF,.,TRBJ1-2,TRBV11-2,many
TGTGCCAGCTGGCCGGGACAGGGACATCAGCCCCAGCATTTT,CASWPGQGHQPQHF,TRBD1,TRBJ1-5,TRBV2,.
TGCAGTGCTCTACAGGGGGCTGAGCAGTTCTTC,CSALQGAEQFF,TRBD1,TRBJ2-1,TRBV20-1,many
TGTGCCTGGAGTGTACCCTACGAGCAGTACTTC,CAWSVPYEQYF,.,TRBJ2-7,TRBV30,.
TGTGCCAGCAGCTACGCAAATTCACCCCTCCACTTT,CASSYANSPLHF,.,TRBJ1-6,TRBV7-2,medium-sized
TGTGCCAGCAGCTTAGAAACAGGGGCGAGAGGAAAACTGTTTTTT,CASSLETGARGKLFF,TRBD1,TRBJ1-4,TRBV11-2,many
TGTGCCACCCTGCCGGGCGAGAATCAGCCCCAGCATTTT,CATLPGENQPQHF,.,TRBJ1-5,TRBV10-3,many
TGTGCCAGCAGCTTACCTAATTACAGGACCCCAAACAATGAGCAGTTCTTC,CASSLPNYRTPNNEQFF,.,TRBJ2-1,TRBV11-2,.
TGTGCCAGCATGCCGAGGGCCCTACAGGCCCTCTCCTACAATGAGCAGTTCTTC,CASMPRALQALSYNEQFF,.,TRBJ2-1,TRBV11-2,many
TGCAGCGTTGAACCCCCTGTGGACACCGGCTACACCTTC,CSVEPPVDTGYTF,.,TRBJ1-2,TRBV29-1,many
TGCGCCAGCCAACGAAGACAATTCATGAACACTGAAGCTTTCTTT,CASQRRQFMNTEAFF,.,TRBJ1-1,TRBV5-1,many